This T cell receptor (beta chain) was identified in a study of radiation and T cells in renal cell carcinoma. General observations from the study: In blood, top tumor clones expanded by 2 weeks, shrinking by 4. Baseline intratumoral clonotype presence is unknown without pretreatment biopsies.

Libraries were prepared by immunoSEQ multiplex PCR; TCRdb keeps only in-frame clonotypes and omits some of them. This sample has some 43,000 clones, with roughly 80% found just once. Time point defined: blood 4 weeks post-SBRT, at nephrectomy. Documented treatment: 15 Gy SBRT to primary tumor, nephrectomy 4 weeks later. Blood was sampled at baseline, 2 weeks and 4 weeks after SBRT. Germline loops: CDR1 PRHDT, CDR2 FYEKMQ (reference sequence). The CDR3 covers 16 residues. J lost 6 bases, V lost 5 bases, and 7 bases had no gene match. For this clone: Its antigen remains unknown.

The chain uses TRBV13 and TRBJ2-2; TRBD2 agrees at 12 bases. The sample in question was blood, obtained from a patient whose treatment included radiotherapy and nephrectomy. The receptor's source is a woman in her seventies with renal cell carcinoma. The DNA of the CDR3 is TGTGCCAGCAGCCTTAGGACTAGCGGGGTTCCCGGGGAGCTGTTTTTT. This translates into CASSLRTSGVPGELFF.